The clone carrying this T cell receptor beta chain was detected once. The data stem from a study of OX40 agonist ivuxolimab in advanced cancers. The ends were cut back, 5 bases at V and 9 bases at J, with 14 bases in the middle. Per the germline V gene, CDR1 is SEHNR and CDR2 is FQNEAQ (reference sequence). The CDR3 is 13 amino acids. Libraries were prepared by immunoSEQ multiplex PCR; TCRdb keeps only in-frame clonotypes and omits some of them. The sample shows around 78,000 clones, about nine tenths of them seen only once. The material sequenced was CD4+ or CD8+ T cells sorted from blood, taken in a trial of the OX40 agonist ivuxolimab. This receptor was obtained from an adult with an advanced solid tumor such as melanoma, head and neck, liver or kidney cancer. J is TRBJ2-1 and V is TRBV7-9, with D possibly TRBD1 on 5 matching bases. This CDR3 reads CASSQGVGGEQFF. In nucleotides, the CDR3 is TGTGCCAGCAGCCAAGGGGTAGGTGGTGAGCAGTTCTTC.